The 22 T cell receptor beta chains below come from one sample, sequenced in a study of T cells in Graves' hyperthyroidism and ophthalmopathy. Researchers took RNA transcripts and amplified the TCR beta CDR3 regions from them. The primer set for the first-round RT-PCR of the TCR CDR3 was HTBI. TCRdb analysed the multiplex PCR reads with MiXCR anew, one entry per CDR3 protein. The sample records roughly 400,000 distinct CDR3 sequences, roughly 13% being singletons. The sample was blood. Source of these receptors: a man aged 50 to 59 with Graves' ophthalmopathy.

In its sample, this clonotype was seen a few times. The rearrangement joins TRBV15 to TRBJ2-5; D gene uncertain. V lost 1 base to trimming and J lost 5 bases, with 14 bases between them. The V gene's germline CDR1 is LNHNV and CDR2 YYDKDF (reference sequence). The CDR3 is made up of 15 amino acids. The CDR3 region is CATSRVLDFRETQYF. DNA of the CDR3: TGTGCCACCAGCAGAGTTCTTGACTTTCGGGAGACCCAGTACTTC.

At least ten counts were recorded for this clonotype. This chain's CDR3 is CAWSEGIAKNIQYF. DNA of the CDR3: TGTGCCTGGAGCGAGGGGATAGCCAAAAACATTCAGTACTTC. This chain joins TRBV30 and TRBJ2-4, with D perhaps given as TRBD1 or TRBD2 (5 bases each). V lost 3 bases to trimming and J lost 0 bases, with 9 bases between them. Germline V lookup: CDR1 GTSNPN, CDR2 SVGIG (reference sequence). This CDR3 is built from 14 residues. The complete variable domain, with remaining parts taken from reference TRBV30 and TRBJ2-4, reads SQTIHQWPATLVQPVGSPLSLECTVEGTSNPNLYWYRQAAGRGLQLLFYSVGIGQISSEVPQNLSASRPQDRQFILSSKKLLLSDSGFYLCAWSEGIAKNIQYFGAGTRLSVL.

Regarding this clonotype: This may stem from a read error, because a much larger clone lies one nucleotide away. The CDR3 nucleotides are TGTGCCAGCAGCTTGGGGCTAGTGAGATTCTACGAGCAGTACTTC. This gives the protein CASSLGLVRFYEQYF. The chain couples TRBV5-4 to TRBJ2-7; D remains unclear. Trimming stripped 0 bases from V and 3 bases from J, with 13 bases between. The CDR3 consists of 15 residues. Per germline, CDR1 SGHNT and CDR2 YYREEE (reference sequence).

This clonotype was detected ten times or more. The J gene is TRBJ2-3, the V gene TRBV2; D gene uncertain. Germline V CDR1 and CDR2: SNHLY, FYNNEI. This CDR3 spans 14 amino acids. V lost 3 bases to trimming and J lost 0 bases, with 7 bases between them. The chain's CDR3 is CASSDISSTDTQYF. CDR3 in DNA: TGTGCCAGCAGTGATATTTCTAGCACAGATACGCAGTATTTT.

At least ten counts were recorded for this clonotype. The chain couples TRBV11-2 to TRBJ2-5; D remains ambiguous. V was pared by 5 bases and J by 5 bases, with 9 bases between. Germline assignment: CDR1 SGHAT and CDR2 FQNNGV. The CDR3 consists of 12 residues. The CDR3 sequence is CASSPFGETQYF. CDR3 coding DNA: TGTGCCAGCAGCCCGTTTGGGGAGACCCAGTACTTC.

This clonotype was seen ten or more times. This chain links TRBV18 with TRBJ2-7; possibly TRBD1 or TRBD2 for D (6 bases each). Trimming took off 6 bases at V and 3 bases at J, with 21 bases between the two ends. The germline V gene encodes CDR1 KGHSH and CDR2 LQKENI. This CDR3 comprises 16 residues. DNA for the CDR3: TGTGCCAGCTCCCGGAGGGGTGATCTGACAGGCTACGAGCAGTACTTC. This gives the protein CASSRRGDLTGYEQYF.

On this clonotype: A much larger clone sits a single nucleotide away, making a read error possible. The chain employs TRBV28 and TRBJ2-1, with 11 bases fitting TRBD2. V lost 6 bases, J lost 6 bases, and 1 base stayed unmatched. The CDR3 is 13 residues long. Per the germline V gene, CDR1 is MDHEN and CDR2 is SYDVKM. The CDR3, as DNA: TGTGCCAGCAGGACTAGCGGGGCCAATGAGCAGTTCTTC. Protein: CASRTSGANEQFF.

This clonotype was detected ten times or more. The V call is TRBV7-8, the J call TRBJ2-7; 11 bases align to TRBD2. The junction had 6 bases not matched to a gene; V was cut back by 5 bases and J by 0 bases. There are 16 residues in the CDR3. Looked up from germline, CDR1 is SGHVS and CDR2 is FQNEAQ. CDR3 residues: CASSVTLAGGSYEQYF. CDR3 coding DNA: TGTGCCAGCAGCGTTACGCTAGCGGGAGGCTCCTACGAGCAGTACTTC. The complete variable domain, with remaining parts taken from reference TRBV7-8 and TRBJ2-7, reads GAGVSQSPRYKVAKRGQDVALRCDPISGHVSLFWYQQALGQGPEFLTYFQNEAQLDKSGLPSDRFFAERPEGSVSTLKIQRTQQEDSAVYLCASSVTLAGGSYEQYFGPGTRLTVT.

This clonotype has just a few counts. Here the CDR3 reads CASSPRGRSYNSPLHF. In nucleotides, the CDR3 is TGTGCCAGCAGCCCCAGGGGACGCTCCTATAATTCACCCCTCCACTTT. The V call is TRBV6-1, the J call TRBJ1-6; D is possibly TRBD1 (6 bases). Trimming removed 6 bases from V and 0 bases from J, with 12 bases in between. The V gene's germline CDR1 is MNHNS and CDR2 SASEGT. The CDR3 sequence is 16 residues long.

The V and J genes are TRBV11-1 and TRBJ2-7; 13 bases map to TRBD2. This CDR3 contains 15 residues. CDR1 and CDR2 from the germline V gene are SGHAT and FQDESV (reference sequence). Losses at the gene ends were 5 bases for V and 6 bases for J; bases not matched to a gene: 7. The CDR3 here is CASSPLAGGPSEQYF. The CDR3 DNA follows: TGTGCCAGCAGCCCACTAGCGGGAGGGCCTTCCGAGCAGTACTTC.

This clonotype was detected many times. The V gene is TRBV30, the J gene TRBJ2-3; D might be TRBD1 (5 bases). Trimming pared 3 bases from V and 5 bases from J, leaving 12 bases between. The CDR3 covers 13 residues. Germline CDR1 reads GTSNPN; CDR2 reads SVGIG (reference sequence). CDR3 loop: CAWRAATVDTQYF. The DNA of the CDR3 is TGTGCCTGGAGGGCCGCGACAGTAGATACGCAGTATTTT.

This clonotype appeared many times. This chain connects TRBV2 to TRBJ1-2; D ambiguous. V was shortened by 1 base and J by 5 bases, with 23 bases between the two germline ends. This CDR3 has 18 amino acids. Germline loops: CDR1 SNHLY, CDR2 FYNNEI. The CDR3 region has the DNA TGTGCCAGCAGTGAAGGGAATACAAACGGACTTCTAAAATATGGCTACACCTTC. Translating gives CASSEGNTNGLLKYGYTF. The variable domain in full, completed from reference TRBV2 and TRBJ1-2, reads EPEVTQTPSHQVTQMGQEVILRCVPISNHLYFYWYRQILGQKVEFLVSFYNNEISEKSEIFDDQFSVERPDGSNFTLKIRSTKLEDSAMYFCASSEGNTNGLLKYGYTFGSGTRLTVV.

V is TRBV5-1 and J is TRBJ2-1; 9 bases line up with TRBD2. The V gene end was trimmed by 0 bases and the J gene end by 5 bases; junction bases not matched to a gene: 3. This CDR3 has 15 amino acids. The germline CDR1 and CDR2 sequences are SGHRS and YFSETQ. The CDR3 sequence is CASSLVPSGNNEQFF. The DNA of the CDR3 is TGCGCCAGCAGCTTGGTACCTAGCGGGAACAATGAGCAGTTCTTC.

V usage is TRBV5-4 and J usage is TRBJ1-2; TRBD1 matches at 10 bases. With 2 bases clipped from V and 4 bases from J, the junction kept 5 bases outside the gene matches. The length of the CDR3 is 15 residues. Germline CDR1 reads SGHNT; CDR2 reads YYREEE (reference sequence). The CDR3 reads CASSFTTGGIYGYTF. The CDR3 nucleotides are TGTGCCAGCAGCTTCACGACAGGGGGCATCTATGGCTACACCTTC.

The chain is built from TRBV19 and TRBJ1-3; D perhaps matches TRBD1 (5 bases). This CDR3 has 15 amino acids. The ends were cut back, 3 bases at V and 2 bases at J, with 11 bases in the middle. CDR1 is LNHDA, CDR2 SQIVND, per germline (reference sequence). CDR3: CASSMGDSTGNTIYF. CDR3 in DNA: TGTGCCAGTAGTATGGGAGACAGTACTGGAAACACCATATATTTT.

This clonotype was recorded a few times. The V and J genes are TRBV29-1 and TRBJ2-7, with a weak D call TRBD2 (6 bases). This CDR3 is 12 amino acids long. Trimming stripped 7 bases from V and 7 bases from J, with 17 bases between. CDR1 is SQVTM, CDR2 ANQGSEA, per germline. The CDR3: CSAGTGLGEQYF. The CDR3 nucleotides read TGCAGCGCCGGGACTGGCTTGGGGGAGCAGTACTTC.

This clonotype was seen ten or more times. This chain joins TRBV30 and TRBJ2-3; D possibly corresponds to TRBD2 (6 bases). This CDR3 spans 14 amino acids. V was pared by 1 base and J by 4 bases, with 12 bases between. Germline CDR1 is GTSNPN and CDR2 is SVGIG (reference sequence). The DNA for the CDR3 is TGTGCCTGGAGTGGGCGGGATAGGGCAGATACGCAGTATTTT. As protein: CAWSGRDRADTQYF.

J is TRBJ2-7 and V is TRBV20-1; 15 nucleotides line up with TRBD2. Trimming at V came to 6 bases and at J to 3 bases, leaving 12 bases not matched to a gene. Germline CDR1 and CDR2: DFQATT and SNEGSKA (reference sequence). The CDR3 totals 17 residues. CDR3 sequence reads: CSATDRGTSGRLYEQYF. The CDR3 nucleotides read TGCAGTGCAACGGACAGGGGGACTAGCGGGAGGCTCTACGAGCAGTACTTC.

This clonotype was seen repeatedly, ten times or more. The CDR3 region has the DNA TGTGCCAGCAGCTTAGAGTCAGGGGGCGCCCGGAACACTGAAGCTTTCTTT. As protein: CASSLESGGARNTEAFF. V is TRBV11-2 and J is TRBJ1-1; 8 nucleotides agree with TRBD1. The CDR3 consists of 17 residues. The V gene's germline CDR1 is SGHAT and CDR2 FQNNGV. Trimming cost V 0 bases and J 1 base; bases outside gene matches: 7.

The chain recombines TRBV2 with TRBJ2-7, with 10 bases that match TRBD2. V shed 4 bases and J 0 bases; nucleotides not matched to a gene: 6. This CDR3 is 16 amino acids long. CDR1 is SNHLY and CDR2 is FYNNEI in the germline V gene. The CDR3 DNA sequence: TGTGCCAGCAGTGTTTTGGCTAGCGGGAGCTCCTACGAGCAGTACTTC. Residues: CASSVLASGSSYEQYF.

This clonotype was seen at least ten times. The chain uses TRBV12-3 or TRBV12-4 and TRBJ1-1, with unresolved D. The CDR3 is made up of 11 amino acids. The germline V and J ends were trimmed by 3 bases and 7 bases, with 6 bases remaining between them. In DNA, the CDR3 is TGTGCCAGCAGTTTCCCGCATGAAGCTTTCTTT. Its protein product is CASSFPHEAFF.

This clonotype was observed many times. The rearrangement links TRBV20-1 to TRBJ2-1; D gene ambiguous. The CDR3 contains 15 residues. Germline CDR1 reads DFQATT; CDR2 reads SNEGSKA (reference sequence). The V end was cut by 3 bases, the J end by 4 bases, with 16 bases between. The CDR3 reads CSASDGRVLYNEQFF. The CDR3, as DNA: TGCAGTGCTAGTGACGGAAGGGTGTTATACAATGAGCAGTTCTTC.